This entry lists 25 T cell receptor beta chains sequenced from one sample in a study of neurological immune-mediated disorders. TCRdb reanalysed the 5' RACE reads using MiXCR and keeps one entry per CDR3 protein. The sample consists of tens of thousands of distinct CDR3 sequences, 3% to 3.5% of them appearing once. Time point of the sample: longitudinal time-point 1 (baseline). Sequencing was performed on PBMCs. Source of these receptors: a woman aged 55-70 years with multiple sclerosis.

Judged by abundance, this clonotype is medium-sized. The CDR3 DNA is TGTGCCAGCTCACCTAGTATTACTGAAGCTTTCTTT. Translating gives CASSPSITEAFF. This chain joins TRBV18 and TRBJ1-1; D is undetermined. This CDR3 spans 12 amino acids. The germline gives CDR1 KGHSH, CDR2 LQKENI. V lost 3 bases, J lost 5 bases, and 7 bases lay in between.

The rearrangement links TRBV20-1 to TRBJ1-3, with D maybe TRBD1 (5 bases). V lost 0 bases and J 12 bases, leaving 18 bases between the germline ends. The CDR3 has 14 amino acids. Germline V gene sequence: CDR1 DFQATT, CDR2 SNEGSKA (reference sequence). The CDR3 sequence: CSARDPGRRKNIYF. CDR3 in DNA: TGCAGTGCTAGAGACCCGGGACGCAGAAAAAACATATATTTT.

This clonotype was picked up many times. The rearrangement joins TRBV3-1 to TRBJ1-3, with D unresolved. This CDR3 is built from 15 residues. V dropped 1 base and J dropped 2 bases, with 9 bases sitting between them. Germline V gene data show CDR1 as LGHDT and CDR2 as YNNKEL (reference sequence). CDR3 residues: CASSQGEGPGNTIYF. Written as DNA, the CDR3 is TGTGCCAGCAGCCAAGGTGAAGGTCCTGGAAACACCATATATTTT.

This clonotype was seen ten or more times. The genes are TRBV19 and TRBJ1-1; D gene unclear. The germline CDR1 and CDR2 sequences are LNHDA and SQIVND (reference sequence). Between the trimmed V and J ends, which lost 3 bases and 0 bases, there was a span of 11 bases. The CDR3 has 15 residues. Written as DNA, the CDR3 is TGTGCCAGTAGTATTGGGCAGGTGGTGAACACTGAAGCTTTCTTT. Amino acids: CASSIGQVVNTEAFF.

This clonotype has ten or more counts. This chain links TRBV10-3 with TRBJ2-7; 9 nucleotides agree with TRBD2. With V trimmed by 0 bases and J by 6 bases, 3 bases remained unmatched. The CDR3 has 14 amino acids. The germline CDR1 and CDR2 sequences are ENHRY and SYGVKD. CDR3 protein: CAISESGTSFEQYF. CDR3 sequence (DNA): TGTGCCATCAGTGAGTCGGGGACTAGCTTCGAGCAGTACTTC.

This clonotype appeared many times. The chain carries TRBV3-1 and TRBJ2-1, with a weak D call TRBD2 (6 bases). CDR3 length equals 15 residues. CDR1 LGHDT and CDR2 YNNKEL come from the germline V gene (reference sequence). With 8 bases removed from V and 9 bases from J, the gap between germline ends came to 23 bases. DNA for the CDR3: TGTGCCAGCGCTGCCGGGACTGGTGCGGTCGGTGAGCAGTTCTTC. The encoded protein is CASAAGTGAVGEQFF.

By proportion, this clonotype is medium-sized (0.01 to 0.1%). The J gene is TRBJ1-2, the V gene TRBV20-1; D remains ambiguous. Germline assignment: CDR1 DFQATT and CDR2 SNEGSKA (reference sequence). V gave up 6 bases and J gave up 2 bases, with 16 bases separating them. The CDR3 contains 14 residues. The CDR3 protein is CSAPGRLENYGYTF. The DNA of the CDR3 is TGCAGTGCCCCTGGGAGGCTTGAGAACTATGGCTACACCTTC.

This clonotype came up many times. A single base separates this from a much larger clone, so it may be a read error. This chain uses TRBV2 with TRBJ2-1; D is unclear. Trimming shortened V by 6 bases and J by 1 base, and 7 bases separated the two germline ends. From germline, CDR1 is SNHLY and CDR2 FYNNEI. The CDR3 sequence is 13 residues long. CDR3 coding DNA: TGTGCCAGCAGGGGAAAGTCCTACAATGAGCAGTTCTTC. Protein product: CASRGKSYNEQFF.

This clonotype was seen repeatedly, ten times or more. J is TRBJ2-2 and V is TRBV20-1; D is possibly TRBD2 (6 bases). Germline V gene sequence: CDR1 DFQATT, CDR2 SNEGSKA (reference sequence). The CDR3 extends over 16 amino acids. Trimming shortened V by 0 bases and J by 0 bases, and 11 bases separated the two germline ends. The CDR3 region is CSARDAGLTNTGELFF. In nucleotides, the CDR3 is TGCAGTGCTAGAGATGCGGGACTGACGAACACCGGGGAGCTGTTTTTT.

This clonotype showed up many times. The chain recombines TRBV12-3 or TRBV12-4 with TRBJ2-7, with 8 bases matching TRBD2. Unmatched junction bases numbered 12, after V lost 5 bases and J lost 0 bases. The CDR3 consists of 17 residues. The CDR3 sequence is CASSPRPERGPSYEQYF. The CDR3 nucleotides read TGTGCCAGCAGTCCAAGACCCGAGCGGGGGCCCTCCTACGAGCAGTACTTC.

This chain connects TRBV20-1 to TRBJ1-1; 8 nucleotides line up with TRBD1. Trimming took 3 bases from V and 0 from J; bases not matched to a gene: 9. This CDR3 region has 16 residues. Germline V gives CDR1 DFQATT, CDR2 SNEGSKA (reference sequence). The CDR3 region has the DNA TGCAGTGCTAGTCACAGGGGGGCGGACTTGAACACTGAAGCTTTCTTT. It translates to CSASHRGADLNTEAFF.

This clonotype was detected ten times or more. V and J are TRBV5-1 and TRBJ1-2, with TRBD1 matching 9 bases. The CDR3 length is 16 residues. Germline values: CDR1 SGHRS, CDR2 YFSETQ. With 0 bases clipped from V and 6 bases from J, the junction kept 9 bases outside the gene matches. The CDR3 DNA sequence: TGCGCCAGCAGCTTGGGCCCACGGGACAGGGACAATGGCTACACCTTC. This translates into CASSLGPRDRDNGYTF.

This clonotype has a count of ten or more. The chain is built from TRBV29-1 and TRBJ2-2, with D possibly being TRBD1 (5 bases). CDR1 is SQVTM and CDR2 is ANQGSEA in the germline V gene. CDR3 length: 13 amino acids. The V gene lost 6 bases and the J gene lost 5 bases, with 13 bases spanning the gap. CDR3 sequence (DNA): TGCAGCGTAGGGCTAGGGGCGACCGGGGAGCTGTTTTTT. Protein: CSVGLGATGELFF.

Many counts were recorded for this clonotype. The chain uses TRBV5-6 and TRBJ2-4; D gene unclear. The length of the CDR3 is 14 residues. V lost 1 base to trimming and J lost 6 bases, with 11 bases between them. From germline, CDR1 is SGHDT and CDR2 YYEEEE. This CDR3 reads CASSLRVGLNIQYF. The DNA of the CDR3 is TGTGCCAGCAGCTTGCGGGTTGGCTTAAACATTCAGTACTTC.

This clonotype was picked up many times. CDR3 region: CSALRDRRYEQYF. CDR3 bases: TGCAGTGCTCTCCGGGACAGGCGGTACGAGCAGTACTTC. V is TRBV20-1 and J is TRBJ2-7, with 8 bases lining up with TRBD1. The CDR3 has 13 residues. Trimming removed 5 bases from V and 4 bases from J; junction bases left unmatched: 7. The germline V gene has CDR1 DFQATT and CDR2 SNEGSKA (reference sequence).

This clonotype was observed many times. The V gene is TRBV20-1, the J gene TRBJ2-2, with 7 bases fitting TRBD1. Germline V gene sequence: CDR1 DFQATT, CDR2 SNEGSKA (reference sequence). This CDR3 is 15 amino acids long. Trimming took 3 bases from V and 2 from J; bases not matched to a gene: 6. CDR3 sequence reads: CSARPGQINTGELFF. CDR3 DNA: TGCAGTGCTAGGCCGGGACAGATAAACACCGGGGAGCTGTTTTTT.

This clonotype was seen at least ten times. This chain links TRBV5-1 with TRBJ1-2; D is unclear. CDR3 size: 12 residues. CDR1 and CDR2 from the germline V gene are SGHRS and YFSETQ. With 0 bases removed from V and 8 bases from J, the gap between germline ends came to 8 bases. CDR3 in amino acids: CASSLEGLGYTF. Written as DNA, the CDR3 is TGCGCCAGCAGCTTGGAAGGTTTGGGCTACACCTTC.

Many counts were recorded for this clonotype. V and J are TRBV5-1 and TRBJ2-7; D not certain. The germline V gene has CDR1 SGHRS and CDR2 YFSETQ. V lost 4 bases and J 6 bases, leaving 14 bases between the germline ends. The CDR3 totals 13 residues. The CDR3 protein is CASSTEGLREQYF. The CDR3 DNA sequence: TGCGCCAGCAGCACCGAAGGCTTGCGCGAGCAGTACTTC.

This clonotype was seen many times. The CDR3 protein is CASSQDPTEQYF. DNA of the CDR3: TGTGCCAGCAGCCAAGATCCGACCGAGCAGTACTTC. V is TRBV3-1 and J is TRBJ2-7, with D unclear. Deletions cut 0 bases from V and 6 bases from J, with 6 bases between. Per the germline V gene, CDR1 is LGHDT and CDR2 is YNNKEL (reference sequence). CDR3 length: 12 amino acids.

Ten or more counts support this clonotype. This chain connects TRBV7-2 to TRBJ1-3; the D is unclear. Germline values: CDR1 SGHTA, CDR2 FQGNSA. Trimming pared 1 base from V and 0 bases from J, leaving 7 bases between. The CDR3 sequence is 15 residues long. DNA of the CDR3: TGTGCCAGCAGCTTAGGGGGAACCTCTGGAAACACCATATATTTT. Translation gives CASSLGGTSGNTIYF.

This clonotype was seen at least ten times. CDR3 sequence: CASSAQGTGPYGYTF. CDR3 nucleotides: TGTGCCAGCAGCGCACAGGGTACCGGGCCCTATGGCTACACCTTC. This rearrangement joins TRBV7-2 to TRBJ1-2, with a weak D call TRBD1 (6 bases). Germline V gene sequence: CDR1 SGHTA, CDR2 FQGNSA. The CDR3 is made up of 15 amino acids. V was pared by 5 bases and J by 4 bases, with 17 bases between.

This clonotype showed up many times. The V gene is TRBV20-1, the J gene TRBJ2-6; D not certain. The germline CDR1 and CDR2 sequences are DFQATT and SNEGSKA (reference sequence). CDR3 length: 15 residues. Trimming left V 3 bases short and J 0 bases short, with 9 bases between. The CDR3 sequence is CSASGLGSGANVLTF. The CDR3 DNA reads TGCAGTGCTAGTGGGCTAGGCTCTGGGGCCAACGTCCTGACTTTC.

This clonotype was seen ten or more times. The rearrangement links TRBV27 to TRBJ2-1; 9 bases fit TRBD2. The CDR3 runs to 13 residues. The V gene's germline CDR1 is MNHEY and CDR2 SMNVEV (reference sequence). V was clipped by 5 bases and J by 7 bases; unmatched bases: 3. The CDR3 nucleotides are TGTGCCAGCAGTCTAGCGGGGCCGAATGAGCAGTTCTTC. Residues: CASSLAGPNEQFF.

This clonotype was recorded at least ten times. The V call is TRBV12-3 or TRBV12-4, the J call TRBJ2-7; TRBD2 matches 7 bases. The junction had 0 bases not matched to a gene; V was cut back by 2 bases and J by 2 bases. The CDR3 extends over 13 amino acids. The CDR3 spells CASSLRGAYEQYF. The CDR3 DNA is TGTGCCAGCAGTTTACGGGGGGCCTACGAGCAGTACTTC.

This clonotype ranks as medium-sized. A junction end diverges from the germline sequence, so it may reflect a read error. This sequence joins TRBV20-1 and TRBJ2-5; no reliable D call. The CDR3 consists of 12 residues. The germline gives CDR1 DFQATT, CDR2 SNEGSKA (reference sequence). The CDR3 DNA sequence: TGCAGTGCCAGAGTCAACCAAGAGACCCAGTACTTC. Encoded protein: CSARVNQETQYF.